The source of this TCR beta chain is a study of T cells after yellow fever vaccination. In this sample, this clonotype turned up a few times. The CDR3 runs to 14 residues. Trimming cost V 8 bases and J 0 bases, with 12 bases left between them. Germline loops: CDR1 SEHNR, CDR2 FQNEAQ (reference sequence). In TCRdb, the 5' RACE reads were re-called with MiXCR into one record per CDR3 protein. The table records just under 600,000 distinct CDR3 sequences, 13% of them present only once. This TCR came from a man aged 25 to 40 who received the YFV17D yellow fever vaccine. The rearrangement uses TRBV7-9 and TRBJ2-3; D is ambiguous. Sample: PBMCs, taken on the day of the yellow fever booster vaccination. CDR3 residues: CASSKGISTDTQYF. DNA of the CDR3: TGTGCCAGCTCCAAAGGGATTAGCACAGATACGCAGTATTTT.